A selection of T cell receptor beta chains follows, all from one sample in a study of OX40 agonist ivuxolimab in advanced cancers. Libraries were prepared by immunoSEQ multiplex PCR; TCRdb keeps only in-frame clonotypes and omits some of them. The sample yields 90,000 or so clones, around 90% seen once. This specimen was CD4+ or CD8+ T cells sorted from blood, taken in a trial of the OX40 agonist ivuxolimab. The source of these receptors is an adult with an advanced solid tumor such as melanoma, head and neck, liver or kidney cancer. Each CDR3 is given with its conserved first and last residue. D genes are given only for firm matches. Expanded clones are given a class, and other clones once, few, many or no size at all.

D | J | V | size | DNA | CDR3
. | TRBJ1-1 | TRBV28 | once | TGTGCCAGCAGTCGTTCAGGGTCGAGGAACACTGAAGCTTTCTTT | CASSRSGSRNTEAFF
. | TRBJ2-3 | TRBV19 | . | TGTGCCAGTAGACCGGGAACTACAGATACGCAGTATTTT | CASRPGTTDTQYF
. | TRBJ2-7 | TRBV18 | . | TGTGCCAGCTCACCACCGGTAGTTGGGTCCGAGCAGTACTTC | CASSPPVVGSEQYF
. | TRBJ2-7 | TRBV4-3 | . | TGCGCCAGCAGCAGGGGGACTCTTGGGTCCTACGAGCAGTACTTC | CASSRGTLGSYEQYF
TRBD2 | TRBJ2-7 | TRBV18 | . | TGTGCCAGCTCGGGGACTAGCGGGGGTGGCGAGCAGTACTTC | CASSGTSGGGEQYF
. | TRBJ1-4 | TRBV27 | . | TGTGCCAGCAGTTTTAAGGGGGGCCGGGTGGGTGAAAAACTGTTTTTT | CASSFKGGRVGEKLFF
. | TRBJ1-2 | TRBV5-4 | . | TGTGCCAGCAGCCCTCGACAAATTAATGGCTACACCTTC | CASSPRQINGYTF
. | TRBJ2-2 | TRBV9 | . | TGTGCCAGCAGCGTAGGTCTCACGACGGAGCTGTTTTTT | CASSVGLTTELFF
TRBD2 | TRBJ2-2 | TRBV28 | . | TGTGCCAGCAGTTCCTGGACTAGCGGGAGGGTCGGGGAGCTGTTTTTT | CASSSWTSGRVGELFF
. | TRBJ2-5 | TRBV9 | . | TGTGCCAGCAGCGTAGAACAGGGAAAGTGGGAGACCCAGTACTTC | CASSVEQGKWETQYF
TRBD1 | TRBJ2-1 | TRBV30 | . | TGTGCCTGGAGTAAAGGGACAGGGGCGAACGATGAGCAGTTCTTC | CAWSKGTGANDEQFF
TRBD2 | TRBJ2-1 | TRBV7-9 | . | TGTGCCAGCAGTCCAAGGGGACTACCAACCCCGAATGAGCAGTTCTTC | CASSPRGLPTPNEQFF
TRBD1 | TRBJ2-7 | TRBV28 | . | TGTGCCAGCAGACAGCAGGGGGTTTTTATCTACGAGCAGTACTTC | CASRQQGVFIYEQYF
. | TRBJ1-1 | TRBV7-2 | . | TGTGCCAGCCTTCTATCGGGGTCGGGCTCTGAAGCTTTCTTT | CASLLSGSGSEAFF
. | TRBJ1-3 | TRBV28 | . | TGTGCCAGCAGCCCCGCCAGTGCTTTCTCTGGAAACACCATATATTTT | CASSPASAFSGNTIYF
. | TRBJ1-1 | TRBV18 | . | TGTGCCAGCTCACGTCAAGGCCCAGACACTGAAGCTTTCTTT | CASSRQGPDTEAFF
. | TRBJ2-3 | TRBV5-1 | . | TGCGCCAGCAGCTTGGTGGTACACGGGGGAGCAGATACGCAGTATTTT | CASSLVVHGGADTQYF
TRBD1 | TRBJ1-4 | TRBV7-2 | . | TGTGCCAGCAGCAGAGGGGACAGCGACAATGAAAAACTGTTTTTT | CASSRGDSDNEKLFF
. | TRBJ1-5 | TRBV7-8 | . | TGTGCCAGCAGCTTAGCAGCAAGATACTATAGCAATCAGCCCCAGCATTTT | CASSLAARYYSNQPQHF
TRBD1 | TRBJ1-1 | TRBV29-1 | few | TGCAGCGTTGCCAAGGGGGCGGACACTGAAGCTTTCTTT | CSVAKGADTEAFF
. | TRBJ1-3 | TRBV6-6 | . | TGTGCCAGCAGACGCCCCGGAAACACCATATATTTT | CASRRPGNTIYF
. | TRBJ2-5 | TRBV7-9 | . | TGTGCCAGCAGCTCCATAAGGACAGTTCAAGAGACCCAGTACTTC | CASSSIRTVQETQYF
. | TRBJ2-1 | TRBV10-3 | . | TGTGCCATCAGTGAACGGAGGGTAGACAATGAGCAGTTCTTC | CAISERRVDNEQFF
. | TRBJ2-7 | TRBV11-3 | . | TGTGCCAGCAAACAGGTTAGCGAAACCTACGAGCAGTACTTC | CASKQVSETYEQYF
. | TRBJ1-5 | TRBV11-2 | . | TGTGCCAGCAGCTTAGGAGTTGGGGCAAGCAATCAGCCCCAGCATTTT | CASSLGVGASNQPQHF
. | TRBJ2-1 | TRBV28 | . | TGTGCCAGCATGTGGGGGTCCTACAATGAGCAGTTCTTC | CASMWGSYNEQFF
. | TRBJ1-2 | TRBV25-1 | . | TGTGCCAGCAGTGTCAACAGTTACTATGGCTACACCTTC | CASSVNSYYGYTF
. | TRBJ1-1 | TRBV15 | . | TGTGCCACCAGCAGAGGCCCATCGGCAGGGTCCGCTGAAGCTTTCTTT | CATSRGPSAGSAEAFF
. | TRBJ1-2 | TRBV28 | . | TGTGCCAGCAGTCCCGGAGGGGGGGTCTATGGCTACACCTTC | CASSPGGGVYGYTF
. | TRBJ1-5 | TRBV4-2 | . | TGTGCCAGCAGCCAAGAGCCGGTTGGGCCCCAGCATTTT | CASSQEPVGPQHF
. | TRBJ2-5 | TRBV7-9 | . | TGTGCCAGCAGCTTTAGGCAGGGGTACGGGACCCAGTACTTC | CASSFRQGYGTQYF
TRBD1 | TRBJ1-5 | TRBV2 | . | TGTGCCAGCAGCCTGGGACAGGGTAATCAGCCCCAGCATTTT | CASSLGQGNQPQHF
. | TRBJ1-1 | TRBV19 | . | TGTGCCAGTAGCGAAAAGGGAGGGGCGGCTGAAGCTTTCTTT | CASSEKGGAAEAFF
. | TRBJ2-7 | TRBV6-5 | once | TGTGCCAGCAGTAGAGGAAAATACGAGCAGTACTTC | CASSRGKYEQYF
. | TRBJ1-3 | TRBV14 | . | TGTGCCAGCAGCCGGGGGTACGGAAACACCATATATTTT | CASSRGYGNTIYF
. | TRBJ2-2 | TRBV28 | . | TGTGCCAGCAGTTCATGGTCGGGGCGGTTGAACACCGGGGAGCTGTTTTTT | CASSSWSGRLNTGELFF
. | TRBJ1-4 | TRBV7-9 | . | TGTGCCAGCAGCTTAGGGACGGCGAATGAAAAACTGTTTTTT | CASSLGTANEKLFF
. | TRBJ2-5 | TRBV9 | . | TGTGCCAGCAGCTCCTCCCGGGACCGCGAGACCCAGTACTTC | CASSSSRDRETQYF
TRBD1 | TRBJ2-3 | TRBV7-9 | . | TGTGCCAGGGGGACAGGGTCCGCAGATACGCAGTATTTT | CARGTGSADTQYF
. | TRBJ1-1 | TRBV28 | once | TGTGCCAGCAGGGGGGGCACTGAAGCTTTCTTT | CASRGGTEAFF
. | TRBJ2-2 | TRBV10-3 | few | TGTGCCATCAGCCAGGTAGTCGCCACCGGGGAGCTGTTTTTT | CAISQVVATGELFF
TRBD2 | TRBJ2-1 | TRBV5-1 | . | TGCGCCAGCAGCCCGGGACCTAGCGGAGATTACAATGAGCAGTTCTTC | CASSPGPSGDYNEQFF
TRBD2 | TRBJ2-2 | TRBV2 | . | TGTGCCAGCAGTGAAGCGGGAGGGGACACCGGGGAGCTGTTTTTT | CASSEAGGDTGELFF
TRBD2 | TRBJ2-1 | TRBV28 | . | TGTGCCAGCAGTTTACCCACTAGCGGGAGGTCTGAGCAGTTCTTC | CASSLPTSGRSEQFF
. | TRBJ2-7 | TRBV6-5 | . | TGTGCCAGCCCTCCGGGCGAGCGGGCCTCCTACGAGCAGTACTTC | CASPPGERASYEQYF
. | TRBJ1-2 | TRBV7-2 | . | TGTGCCAGCAGCCCGATGGGGGACGGATACTATGGCTACACCTTC | CASSPMGDGYYGYTF
TRBD1 | TRBJ1-1 | TRBV6-1 | . | TGTGCCAGCAGGGGGACAGTGAACACTGAAGCTTTCTTT | CASRGTVNTEAFF
TRBD1 | TRBJ2-1 | TRBV6-6 | . | TGTGCCAGCACCGTGACAGGGGGCGACTACAATGAGCAGTTCTTC | CASTVTGGDYNEQFF